This passage covers 5 T cell receptor beta chains from one sample sequenced in a study of cytomegalovirus exposure and HLA in healthy donors (dated by TCRdb to the late 2010s). The receptor library was made with the immunoSEQ multiplex PCR assay. The multiplex PCR relied on a mix of 60 forward primers for TCR Vbeta segments and 13 reverse primers for TCR Jbeta segments. Held by TCRdb, this immuneACCESS table contains in-frame sequences only and omits some clones. Under half of the omission traces to an unresolved V gene where checked; the cause of the rest is unknown. This sample is represented by 220,000 or so clones; 60% to 80% of them were singletons. Of the sample, roughly 1.9% falls within the top ten clones. Material: PBMCs. The origin of the receptors is a woman aged 25-40 years in good health and CMV-seronegative.

The chain couples TRBV5-5 to TRBJ2-1, with 9 bases identical to TRBD2. J was trimmed by 9 bases and V by 4 bases; bases with no gene match: 14. Germline V gives CDR1 SGHKS, CDR2 YYEKEE (reference sequence). The CDR3 contains 16 residues. CDR3 nucleotide sequence: TGTGCCAGCAGCGGATGGGGACTAGCTCCGTTCCCTGAGCAGTTCTTC. This codes for CASSGWGLAPFPEQFF.

The CDR3 region is CASSPGQHGSYEQYF. The CDR3, as DNA: TGTGCCAGCAGCCCAGGTCAGCATGGATCGTACGAGCAGTACTTC. This chain links TRBV7-6 with TRBJ2-7; unclear D gene. Trimming stripped 5 bases from V and 4 bases from J, with 18 bases between. The CDR3 consists of 15 residues. Germline values: CDR1 SGHVS, CDR2 FNYEAQ.

This clone has just one count. The V gene is TRBV27, the J gene TRBJ1-1; D remains unclear. The germline V and J ends were trimmed by 0 bases and 0 bases, with 5 bases remaining between them. Germline values: CDR1 MNHEY, CDR2 SMNVEV (reference sequence). The CDR3 runs 14 residues. CDR3 sequence (DNA): TGTGCCAGCAGTTTATCCTTCTTGAACACTGAAGCTTTCTTT. It encodes CASSLSFLNTEAFF.

The J gene is TRBJ2-5, the V gene TRBV9; D unresolved. The J call may be incorrect, as the DNA end agrees better with TRBJ2-7. This CDR3 contains 14 residues. Germline V gene data show CDR1 as SGDLS and CDR2 as YYNGEE. This CDR3 reads CASSVAGFTYEQYF. The CDR3 DNA sequence: TGTGCCAGCAGCGTAGCCGGGTTCACCTACGAGCAGTACTTC.

The chain links TRBV6-1 to TRBJ2-1; perhaps TRBD2 as D (6 bases). This CDR3 has 15 residues. Germline-derived CDR1 and CDR2 are MNHNS and SASEGT. Trimming cost V 2 bases and J 4 bases, with 12 bases left between them. The CDR3 bases are TGTGCCAGCAGTGAAATGTCGGGGACTTACAATGAGCAGTTCTTC. Its protein is CASSEMSGTYNEQFF.